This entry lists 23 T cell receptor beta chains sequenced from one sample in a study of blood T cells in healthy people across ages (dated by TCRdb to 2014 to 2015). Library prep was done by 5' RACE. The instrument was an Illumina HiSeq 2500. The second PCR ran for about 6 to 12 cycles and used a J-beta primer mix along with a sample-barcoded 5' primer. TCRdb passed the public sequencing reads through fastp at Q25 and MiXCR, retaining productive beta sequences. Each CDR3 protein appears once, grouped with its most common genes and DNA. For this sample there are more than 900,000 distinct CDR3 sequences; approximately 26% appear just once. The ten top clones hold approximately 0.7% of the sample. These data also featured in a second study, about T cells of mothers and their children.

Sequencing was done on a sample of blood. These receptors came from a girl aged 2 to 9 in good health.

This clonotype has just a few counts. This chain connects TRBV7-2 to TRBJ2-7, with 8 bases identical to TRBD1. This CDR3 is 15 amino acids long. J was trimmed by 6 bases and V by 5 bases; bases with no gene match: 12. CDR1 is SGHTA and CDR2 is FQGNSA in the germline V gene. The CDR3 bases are TGTGCCAGCAGCCCGCGACAGGGGCGACCCCCCGAGCAGTACTTC. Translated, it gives CASSPRQGRPPEQYF.

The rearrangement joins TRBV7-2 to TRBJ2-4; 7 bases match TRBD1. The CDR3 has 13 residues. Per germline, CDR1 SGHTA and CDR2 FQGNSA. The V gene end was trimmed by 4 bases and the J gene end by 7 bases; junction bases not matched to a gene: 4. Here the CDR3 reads CASSWEQGNIQYF. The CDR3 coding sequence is TGTGCCAGCAGCTGGGAACAGGGGAACATTCAGTACTTC.

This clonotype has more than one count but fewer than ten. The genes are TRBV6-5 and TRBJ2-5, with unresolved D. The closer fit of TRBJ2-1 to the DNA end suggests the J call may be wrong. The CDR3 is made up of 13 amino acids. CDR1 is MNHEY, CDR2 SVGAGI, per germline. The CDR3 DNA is TGTGCCAGCAGTTACTCTTTTACCAATGAGCAGTTCTTC. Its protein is CASSYSFTNEQFF.

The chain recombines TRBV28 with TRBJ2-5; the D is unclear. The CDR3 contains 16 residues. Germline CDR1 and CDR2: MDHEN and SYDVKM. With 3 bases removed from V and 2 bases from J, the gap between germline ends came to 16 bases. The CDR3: CASSFEIGVLQETQYF. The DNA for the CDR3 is TGTGCCAGCAGTTTCGAGATTGGGGTCTTGCAAGAGACCCAGTACTTC.

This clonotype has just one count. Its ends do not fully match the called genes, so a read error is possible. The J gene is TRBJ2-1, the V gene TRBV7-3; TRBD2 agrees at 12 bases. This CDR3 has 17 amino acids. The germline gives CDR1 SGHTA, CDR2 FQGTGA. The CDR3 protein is CASSPHLAGGTDNEQSF. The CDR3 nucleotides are TGTGCCAGCAGCCCCCATCTAGCGGGAGGGACTGACAATGAGCAGTCCTTC.

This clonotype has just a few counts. The CDR3 DNA reads TGTGCCAGCAGTTTAGCCAGGGCCGGGAATGAAAAACTGTTTTTT. Its translation: CASSLARAGNEKLFF. This chain connects TRBV28 to TRBJ1-4; maybe TRBD1 (5 bases). V lost 2 bases to trimming and J lost 5 bases, with 12 bases between them. This CDR3 is built from 15 residues. Per the germline V gene, CDR1 is MDHEN and CDR2 is SYDVKM.

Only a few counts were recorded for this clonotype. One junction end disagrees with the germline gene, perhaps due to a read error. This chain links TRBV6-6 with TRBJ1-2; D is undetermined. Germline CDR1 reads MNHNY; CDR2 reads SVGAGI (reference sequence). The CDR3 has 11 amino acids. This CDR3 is CASSLSYGYIF. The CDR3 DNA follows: TGTGCCAGCAGCCTCAGTTATGGCTACATCTTC.

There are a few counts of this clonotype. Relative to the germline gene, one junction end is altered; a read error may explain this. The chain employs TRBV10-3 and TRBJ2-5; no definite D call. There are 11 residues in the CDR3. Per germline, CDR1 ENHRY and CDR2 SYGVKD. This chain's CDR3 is CAIIGDQRYLF. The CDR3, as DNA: TGTGCCATCATAGGTGACCAGCGATATCTCTTC.

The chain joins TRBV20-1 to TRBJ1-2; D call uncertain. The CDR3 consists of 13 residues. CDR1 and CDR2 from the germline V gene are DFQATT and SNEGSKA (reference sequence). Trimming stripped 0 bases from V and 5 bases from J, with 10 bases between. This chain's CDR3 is CSARDSLGYGYTF. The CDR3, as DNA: TGCAGTGCTAGAGATAGTTTGGGGTATGGCTACACCTTC.

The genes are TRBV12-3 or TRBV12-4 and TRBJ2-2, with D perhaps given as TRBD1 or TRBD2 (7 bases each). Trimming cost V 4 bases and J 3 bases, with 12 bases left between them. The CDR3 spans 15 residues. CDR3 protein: CASSSQGGDTGELFF. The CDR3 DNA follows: TGTGCCAGCAGTTCCCAGGGGGGGGACACCGGGGAGCTGTTTTTT.

The CDR3 DNA sequence: TGTGCCAGCAGCGACCGCCGGGTGGCCCCCTACGAGCAGTACTTC. Its protein is CASSDRRVAPYEQYF. V is TRBV5-6 and J is TRBJ2-5; D ambiguous. The J call is in doubt because the DNA end fits TRBJ2-7 better. The CDR3 has 15 amino acids. Germline V lookup: CDR1 SGHDT, CDR2 YYEEEE.

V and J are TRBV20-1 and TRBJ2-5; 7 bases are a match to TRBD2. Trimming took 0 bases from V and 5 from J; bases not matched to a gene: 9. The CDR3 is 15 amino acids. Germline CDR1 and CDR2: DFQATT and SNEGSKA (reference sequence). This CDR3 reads CSARDLNGGSETQYF. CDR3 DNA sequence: TGCAGTGCTAGAGATCTTAACGGCGGGAGCGAGACCCAGTACTTC.

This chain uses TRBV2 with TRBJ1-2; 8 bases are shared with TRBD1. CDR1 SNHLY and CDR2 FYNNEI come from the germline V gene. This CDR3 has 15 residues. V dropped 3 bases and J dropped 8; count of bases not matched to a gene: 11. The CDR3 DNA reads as TGTGCCAGCAGTGATCGACAGGGGCCCAGAATGGGCTACACCTTC. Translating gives CASSDRQGPRMGYTF.

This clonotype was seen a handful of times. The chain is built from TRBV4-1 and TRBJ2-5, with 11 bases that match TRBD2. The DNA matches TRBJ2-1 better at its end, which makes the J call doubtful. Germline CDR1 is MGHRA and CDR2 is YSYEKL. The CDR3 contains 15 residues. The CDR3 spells CASSQTSGSQYEQFF. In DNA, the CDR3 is TGCGCCAGCAGCCAAACTAGCGGGAGTCAGTATGAGCAGTTCTTC.

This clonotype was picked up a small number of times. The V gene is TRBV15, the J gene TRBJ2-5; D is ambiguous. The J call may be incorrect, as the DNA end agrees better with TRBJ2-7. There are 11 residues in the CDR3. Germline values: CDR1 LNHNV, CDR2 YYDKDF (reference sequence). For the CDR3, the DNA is TGTGCCACCAGCAGAGAACGCGAGCAGTACTTC. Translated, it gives CATSREREQYF.

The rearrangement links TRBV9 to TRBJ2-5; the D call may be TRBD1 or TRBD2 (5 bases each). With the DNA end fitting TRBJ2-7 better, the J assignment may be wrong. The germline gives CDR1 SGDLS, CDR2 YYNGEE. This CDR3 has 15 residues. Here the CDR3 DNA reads TGTGCCAGCAGCTCCGGGCCAGGGAGTAACTACGAGCAGTACTTC. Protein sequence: CASSSGPGSNYEQYF.

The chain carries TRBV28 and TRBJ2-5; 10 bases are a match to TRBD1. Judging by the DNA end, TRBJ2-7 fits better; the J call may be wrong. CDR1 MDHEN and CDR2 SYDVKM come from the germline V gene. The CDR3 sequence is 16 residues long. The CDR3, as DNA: TGTGCCAGCAGTTTTGGCAAGGGACAGGGGTCCTACGAGCAGTACTTC. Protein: CASSFGKGQGSYEQYF.

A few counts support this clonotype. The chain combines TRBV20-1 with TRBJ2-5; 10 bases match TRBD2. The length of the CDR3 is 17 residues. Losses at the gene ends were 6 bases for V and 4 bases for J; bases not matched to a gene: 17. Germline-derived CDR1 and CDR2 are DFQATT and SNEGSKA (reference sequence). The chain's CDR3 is CSAAKSGGDPKGETQYF. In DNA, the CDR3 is TGCAGTGCCGCCAAAAGCGGGGGGGACCCGAAAGGAGAGACCCAGTACTTC.

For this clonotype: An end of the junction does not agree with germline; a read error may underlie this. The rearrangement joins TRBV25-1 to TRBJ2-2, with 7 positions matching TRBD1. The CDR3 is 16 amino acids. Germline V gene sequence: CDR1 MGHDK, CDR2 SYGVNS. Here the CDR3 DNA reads TGTGCCAGCAGTGCCGTTGAGACAGGGAGCACCGGGGAGCAGTTTTTT. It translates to CASSAVETGSTGEQFF.

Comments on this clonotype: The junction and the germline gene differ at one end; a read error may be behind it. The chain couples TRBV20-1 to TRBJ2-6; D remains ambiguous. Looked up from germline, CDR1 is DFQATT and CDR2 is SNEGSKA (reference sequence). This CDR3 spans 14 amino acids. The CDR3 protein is CSARVVGGANVLTF. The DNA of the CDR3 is TGTAGTGCTAGAGTAGTAGGTGGGGCCAACGTCCTGACTTTC.

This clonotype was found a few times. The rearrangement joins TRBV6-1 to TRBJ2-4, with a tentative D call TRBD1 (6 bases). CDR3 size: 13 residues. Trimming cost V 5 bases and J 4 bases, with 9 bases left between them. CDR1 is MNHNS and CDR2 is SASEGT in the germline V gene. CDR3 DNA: TGTGCCAGCAGTACCGGGACAAAAAACATTCAGTACTTC. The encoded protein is CASSTGTKNIQYF.

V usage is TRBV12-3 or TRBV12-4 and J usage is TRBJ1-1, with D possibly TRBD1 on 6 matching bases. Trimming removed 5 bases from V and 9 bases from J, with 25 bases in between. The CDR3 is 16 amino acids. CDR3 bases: TGTGCCAGCAGTCCGGACAGCCCCGCCGTGGGAGGTCAAGCTTTCTTT. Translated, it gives CASSPDSPAVGGQAFF.

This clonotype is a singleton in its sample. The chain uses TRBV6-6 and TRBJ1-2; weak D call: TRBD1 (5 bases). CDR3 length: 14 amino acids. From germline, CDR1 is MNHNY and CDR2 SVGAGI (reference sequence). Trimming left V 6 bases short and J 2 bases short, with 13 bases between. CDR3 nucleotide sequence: TGTGCCAGCAGGTCCGGGACCGAAAACTATGGCTACACCTTC. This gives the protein CASRSGTENYGYTF.